These T cell receptor beta chains were read from a single sample in a study of cytomegalovirus exposure and HLA in healthy donors. Measured with immunoSEQ multiplex PCR; TCRdb has only the in-frame clones, and not every one. The sample lists tens of thousands of clones, roughly 79% seen once, with 1.5% to 2% in the top ten. Sequenced input: PBMCs. These receptors all stem from a woman in her 30s in good health and CMV-seronegative. CDR3s include the opening cysteine and the closing phenylalanine or tryptophan. Fields, in order: J gene, V gene, CDR3 protein.

TRBJ2-3	TRBV28	CASSSNRFLTDTQYF
TRBJ2-5	TRBV5-1	CASSLSPQGNQETQYF
TRBJ1-5	TRBV2	CASSALQGGNQPQHF
TRBJ2-2	TRBV9	CASSEQGNTGELFF
TRBJ1-4	TRBV7-2	CASSFILGGFRELFF
TRBJ2-7	TRBV5-6	CASSSTSGSYEQYF
TRBJ1-1	TRBV14	CASSQGDRKAFF
TRBJ2-1	TRBV14	CASSQDIGRGGNEQFF
TRBJ2-1	TRBV4-1	CASSQVVAVGNEQFF
TRBJ2-2	TRBV29-1	CSVSRGIRAGELFF
TRBJ2-1	TRBV10-1	CASSEGRLAGERNEQFF
TRBJ1-2	TRBV28	CASNVPDRSYGYTF
TRBJ2-1	TRBV30	CAWRRSNEQFF
TRBJ1-5	TRBV19	CASMAGGNQPQHF
TRBJ2-1	TRBV5-4	CASSLGSGRAGEQFF
TRBJ2-1	TRBV10-3	CAISASDRDWANNEQFF
TRBJ1-3	TRBV30	CAWSPHRGRGLGRNTIYF
TRBJ1-1	TRBV5-1	CASSLDAQGGTEAFF
TRBJ1-3	TRBV9	CASSVVEDGNTIYF
TRBJ2-3	TRBV10-3	CAISGTSGRLDTQYF
TRBJ1-3	TRBV4-2	CASGDRASGNTIYF
TRBJ2-5	TRBV9	CASSYRDFETETQYF
TRBJ2-1	TRBV27	CASSFEGTSAYNEQFF
TRBJ1-4	TRBV5-1	CASSRGGDSYSTNEKLFF
TRBJ2-7	TRBV6-5	CASSTQARSSYEQYF
TRBJ2-2	TRBV7-7	CASSPRGPGELFF
TRBJ2-3	TRBV7-6	CASSLGLALDTQYF
TRBJ1-2	TRBV18	CASSPGGLQGGDGYTF
TRBJ1-3	TRBV6-6	CASSYSPSTVGNTIYF
TRBJ2-7	TRBV5-1	CASSLGQGRTYEQYF
TRBJ1-2	TRBV14	CASSQAPQVVTGGYTF
TRBJ1-4	TRBV28	CASSSPRTGQSEKLFF
TRBJ2-6	TRBV5-1	CASSLASQIPYLSGANVLTF
TRBJ1-2	TRBV6-6	CASSYPDRGNYGYTF